The clone carrying this T cell receptor (beta chain) showed up just a few times. Its antigen is unidentified. TCRdb reprocessed the reads with MiXCR, giving one entry per CDR3 protein. The sample holds about 440,000 distinct CDR3 sequences, approximately 30% seen once. The data originate from a study of T cell repertoires in cytomegalovirus infection. Study information: Matching HLA type and CMV infection were both indicated by public TCR beta signatures.

The length of the CDR3 is 14 residues. Trimming cost V 5 bases and J 8 bases, with 13 bases left between them. Study outcomes and limitations: Clonotype analysis showed dominance of the ex vivo response by HLA-C-restricted CMV-specific TCR beta clonotypes. There were carriers of CMV plus the relevant HLA, and cumulative public TCR beta family frequency identified them.

The J gene is TRBJ1-6, the V gene TRBV12-3 or TRBV12-4; possible D gene TRBD1, 5 bases. Sequencing input: PBMCs. The sequence derives from a human donor in good health (CMV status not recorded). Some clones in this sample may be carry-over from other donors' samples. The DNA of the CDR3 is TGTGCCAGCAGTCGAGACAGAATCTATTCACCCCTCCACTTT. Amino acid sequence: CASSRDRIYSPLHF.